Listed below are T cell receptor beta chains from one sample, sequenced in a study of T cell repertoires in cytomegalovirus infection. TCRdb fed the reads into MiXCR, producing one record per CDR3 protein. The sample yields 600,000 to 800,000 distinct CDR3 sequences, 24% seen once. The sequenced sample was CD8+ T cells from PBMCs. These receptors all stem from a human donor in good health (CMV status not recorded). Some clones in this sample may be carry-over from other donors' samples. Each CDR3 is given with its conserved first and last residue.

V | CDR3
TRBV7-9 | CASSLIPGTGGTDTQYF
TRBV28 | CASRWTSGGPISNSGTGELFF
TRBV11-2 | CASSLRISLGGGETQYF
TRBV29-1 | CSVAEGVEALF
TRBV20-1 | CSARDLRAGGPNYGYTF
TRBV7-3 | CASSLSVAGYTNEQFF
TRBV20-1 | CSAPDRHYGYTF
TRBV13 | CASSLSDLNYGYTF
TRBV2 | CASFPRGLPTLNNEQFF
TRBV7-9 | CASSLQYGTDTQYF
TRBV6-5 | CASSSLWTSTEAFF
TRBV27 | CASSLTRVTEAFF
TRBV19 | CASSTSTGIEAFF
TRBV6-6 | CASSFPGQKFLNTEAFF
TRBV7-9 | CASSFDANYNEQFF